This T cell receptor (beta chain) was sequenced in a study of T cell responses to AZD1222 COVID-19 vaccine. Overall study results and limits: Reports say nearly half of spike-specific TCRs go after unmutated variant regions. In all cases, repertoires were sampled only after the peak T cell response. White British people made up most donors, females outnumbered males, and clonal diversity was possibly underestimated.

Generated by immunoSEQ multiplex PCR, the TCRdb table keeps only in-frame clones and is missing some. The data contain roughly 120,000 clones, roughly 87% of them singletons. V lost 0 bases and J lost 5, with 11 bases in between. The CDR3 has 15 residues. CDR1 LGHNA and CDR2 YSLEER come from the germline V gene. There are a few counts of this clone. What it binds is not known. The chain couples TRBV4-3 to TRBJ1-3; D remains unclear. This clonotype was sampled from an adult in good health. Sequences were derived from peripheral blood, sampled on day 0 of AZD1222 vaccination. The CDR3 region has the DNA TGCGCCAGCAGCCAAGATAGGACCTCCCGAAACACCATATATTTT. Translation gives CASSQDRTSRNTIYF.